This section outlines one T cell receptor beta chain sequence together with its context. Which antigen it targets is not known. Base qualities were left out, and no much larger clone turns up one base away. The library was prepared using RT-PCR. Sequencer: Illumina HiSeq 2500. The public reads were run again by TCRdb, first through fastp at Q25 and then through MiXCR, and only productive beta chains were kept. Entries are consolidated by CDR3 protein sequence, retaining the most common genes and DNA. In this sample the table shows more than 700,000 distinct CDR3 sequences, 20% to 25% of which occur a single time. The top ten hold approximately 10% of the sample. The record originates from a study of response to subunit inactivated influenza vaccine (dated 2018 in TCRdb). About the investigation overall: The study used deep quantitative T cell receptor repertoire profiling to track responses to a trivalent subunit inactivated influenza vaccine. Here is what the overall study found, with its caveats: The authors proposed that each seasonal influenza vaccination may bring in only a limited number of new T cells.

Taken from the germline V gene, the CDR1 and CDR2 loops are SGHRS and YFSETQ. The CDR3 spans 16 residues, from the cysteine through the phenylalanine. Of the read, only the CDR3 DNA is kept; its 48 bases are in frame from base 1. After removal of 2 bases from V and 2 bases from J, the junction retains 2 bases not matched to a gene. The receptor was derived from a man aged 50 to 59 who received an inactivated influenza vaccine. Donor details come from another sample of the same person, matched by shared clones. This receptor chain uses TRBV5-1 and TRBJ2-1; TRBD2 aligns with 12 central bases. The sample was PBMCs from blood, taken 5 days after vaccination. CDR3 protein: CASSFTSGRTYNEQFF. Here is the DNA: TGCGCCAGCAGCTTTACTAGCGGGAGGACCTACAATGAGCAGTTCTTC. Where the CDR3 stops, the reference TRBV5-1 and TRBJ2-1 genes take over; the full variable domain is KAGVTQTPRYLIKTRGQQVTLSCSPISGHRSVSWYQQTPGQGLQFLFEYFSETQRNKGNFPGRFSGRQFSNSRSEMNVSTLELGDSALYLCASSFTSGRTYNEQFFGPGTRLTVL.